These 5 T cell receptor beta chains share one sample of origin, sequenced in a study of human T cells and chemical hapten exposure. TCRdb analysed the RACE reads with MiXCR anew, one entry per CDR3 protein. This table has tens of thousands of distinct CDR3 sequences, around 11% appearing once. Stated time point: pre-sensitization, week 0. Regarding treatment: therapeutic diphenylcyclopropenone sensitization with weekly scalp DPC. This material consisted of whole blood, taken in connection with sensitization to the hapten diphenylcyclopropenone (DPC). All receptors derive from a middle-aged woman with alopecia areata. Some clones in this sample may be carry-over from other donors' samples.

There are many counts of this clonotype. The V and J genes are TRBV7-9 and TRBJ2-7, with 8 nucleotides matching TRBD1. This CDR3 comprises 17 residues. Germline CDR1 SEHNR, CDR2 FQNEAQ (reference sequence). Trimming cost V 2 bases and J 1 base; bases outside gene matches: 10. Here the CDR3 DNA reads TGTGCCAGCAGCTTATGGTCAGCAGGGGGCATTTCCTACGAGCAGTACTTC. This translates into CASSLWSAGGISYEQYF.

This clonotype has more than one count but fewer than ten. The V and J genes are TRBV29-1 and TRBJ1-1; 9 bases map to TRBD1. The CDR3 is made up of 14 amino acids. The germline gives CDR1 SQVTM, CDR2 ANQGSEA. The V and J ends lost 7 bases and 1 base, in that order; junction bases with no gene match: 7. The DNA for the CDR3 is TGCAGCGGGGCACAGGGGGCAGGGAACACTGAAGCTTTCTTT. As protein: CSGAQGAGNTEAFF.

This clonotype was detected only a few times. The chain recombines TRBV6-1 with TRBJ1-5; maybe TRBD1 (5 bases). The germline gives CDR1 MNHNS, CDR2 SASEGT. Trimming left V 8 bases short and J 0 bases short, with 8 bases between. The CDR3 contains 13 residues. CDR3 nucleotides: TGTGCCAGCGGGGGAAATAGCAATCAGCCCCAGCATTTT. It codes for CASGGNSNQPQHF.

There are many counts of this clonotype. V gene TRBV11-2 combines with J gene TRBJ2-7, with 8 bases identical to TRBD2. The CDR3 sequence is 14 residues long. With 7 bases clipped from V and 6 bases from J, the junction kept 11 bases outside the gene matches. Germline CDR1 reads SGHAT; CDR2 reads FQNNGV. The CDR3 is CASTLSGGGSEQYF. The CDR3 DNA is TGTGCCAGCACCCTTTCCGGGGGGGGGTCCGAGCAGTACTTC.

In its sample, this clonotype was seen many times. CDR3 sequence: CASSLDRRTRRETQYF. The CDR3 region has the DNA TGTGCCAGCAGCTTAGATCGTCGGACTAGAAGGGAGACCCAGTACTTC. The chain joins TRBV11-2 to TRBJ2-5, with 7 nucleotides matching TRBD2. This CDR3 comprises 16 residues. Germline CDR1 SGHAT, CDR2 FQNNGV. V was pared by 0 bases and J by 5 bases, with 9 bases of the junction left unmatched.